What follows are 21 T cell receptor beta chains derived from one specimen sequenced in a study of shared clonotypes between healthy human individuals. Clones were sequenced by immunoSEQ multiplex PCR, and TCRdb holds only the in-frame ones, with some missing. The data contain roughly 2.2 million clones, roughly 93% of them singletons. Sequencing was performed on naive CD4+ T cells from PBMCs. Stated subset: CD45RA+ positively selected. The receptors were sampled from a man between 18 and 29 years old in good health. Some clones in this sample may be carry-over from other donors' samples.

Only one count was recorded for this clone. The chain combines TRBV28 with TRBJ1-5; 10 bases agree with TRBD1. The V and J ends lost 3 bases and 3 bases, in that order; junction bases with no gene match: 5. CDR1 and CDR2 (germline): MDHEN, SYDVKM. The CDR3 totals 16 residues. The CDR3 sequence is CASSFGQGEFNQPQHF. For the CDR3, the DNA is TGTGCCAGCAGTTTTGGACAGGGGGAGTTCAATCAGCCCCAGCATTTT.

The V and J genes are TRBV18 and TRBJ1-3, with D tentatively TRBD1 (5 bases). Trimming shortened V by 0 bases and J by 2 bases, and 14 bases separated the two germline ends. This CDR3 spans 17 amino acids. Germline V CDR1 and CDR2: KGHSH, LQKENI. CDR3 in DNA: TGTGCCAGCTCACCACCGGAGGGGCTAATAACTGGAAACACCATATATTTT. Protein: CASSPPEGLITGNTIYF.

The rearrangement joins TRBV6-6 to TRBJ2-3; D may be TRBD2 (5 bases). Looked up from germline, CDR1 is MNHNY and CDR2 is SVGAGI (reference sequence). The V and J ends lost 5 bases and 2 bases respectively, with 14 bases between them. This CDR3 spans 15 amino acids. In nucleotides, the CDR3 is TGTGCCAGCAGTGGCGAGGGTTCACCCACAGATACGCAGTATTTT. Translated: CASSGEGSPTDTQYF.

This chain links TRBV6-1 with TRBJ1-5; D is possibly TRBD1 (5 bases). The germline V and J ends were trimmed by 3 bases and 4 bases, with 7 bases remaining between them. This CDR3 has 13 amino acids. CDR1 MNHNS and CDR2 SASEGT come from the germline V gene. The DNA for the CDR3 is TGTGCCAGCAGTGACAGGGTAAATCAGCCCCAGCATTTT. Its translation: CASSDRVNQPQHF.

Here the CDR3 reads CASSPTGGEPDGYTF. The CDR3 DNA sequence: TGTGCCAGCTCACCCACAGGGGGCGAACCTGATGGCTACACCTTC. The genes are TRBV18 and TRBJ1-2; 9 bases map to TRBD1. The CDR3 totals 15 residues. The germline V gene encodes CDR1 KGHSH and CDR2 LQKENI. V lost 3 bases to trimming and J lost 6 bases; unmatched junction nucleotides: 8.

The chain employs TRBV30 and TRBJ2-1, with 12 bases fitting TRBD2. Looked up from germline, CDR1 is GTSNPN and CDR2 is SVGIG (reference sequence). CDR3 length: 15 residues. V lost 2 bases and J lost 8; bases outside the gene matches: 7. The CDR3 DNA follows: TGTGCCTGGAGTCAAGGACTAGCGGGACGGGATGAGCAGTTCTTC. This translates into CAWSQGLAGRDEQFF.

The chain is built from TRBV19 and TRBJ1-5; no definite D call. In germline, CDR1 is LNHDA, CDR2 SQIVND (reference sequence). The CDR3 runs to 15 residues. Trimming stripped 3 bases from V and 0 bases from J, with 9 bases between. The chain's CDR3 is CASSIRPYSNQPQHF. The CDR3 region has the DNA TGTGCCAGTAGTATTAGGCCCTATAGCAATCAGCCCCAGCATTTT.

The rearrangement joins TRBV11-3 to TRBJ2-3; perhaps TRBD2 as D (6 bases). This CDR3 spans 15 amino acids. The V end lost 4 bases, the J end lost 5 bases, and 16 bases lay between the germline ends. CDR1 and CDR2 from the germline V gene are SGHNT and YENEEA. CDR3 DNA sequence: TGTGCCAGCAGCTCTTCGGCCGCTAGCGTAGATACGCAGTATTTT. Amino acids: CASSSSAASVDTQYF.

The V call is TRBV5-1, the J call TRBJ2-1; tentative D call: TRBD2 (5 bases). The CDR3 spans 15 residues. Trimming shortened V by 4 bases and J by 0 bases, and 11 bases separated the two germline ends. The germline V gene encodes CDR1 SGHRS and CDR2 YFSETQ. The DNA of the CDR3 is TGCGCCAGCAGCGTGGGAGAGAGCTCCTACAATGAGCAGTTCTTC. It encodes CASSVGESSYNEQFF. Full variable domain (missing parts from reference TRBV5-1 and TRBJ2-1): KAGVTQTPRYLIKTRGQQVTLSCSPISGHRSVSWYQQTPGQGLQFLFEYFSETQRNKGNFPGRFSGRQFSNSRSEMNVSTLELGDSALYLCASSVGESSYNEQFFGPGTRLTVL.

Of note for this clone: Other DNA variants within this sample encode the same CDR3. The CDR3 loop is CASSPMTSGSYNEQFF. The DNA of the CDR3 is TGTGCCAGCTCTCCTATGACTAGCGGGAGTTACAATGAGCAGTTCTTC. The V and J genes are TRBV18 and TRBJ2-1; 12 nucleotides agree with TRBD2. The V gene end was trimmed by 6 bases and the J gene end by 4 bases; junction bases not matched to a gene: 7. CDR1 is KGHSH, CDR2 LQKENI, per germline. This CDR3 has 16 amino acids.

This clone was seen only once. The CDR3 nucleotides are TGCGCCAGCAGCTTGGGGTGGGCAGATACGCAGTATTTT. Translated, it gives CASSLGWADTQYF. The chain combines TRBV5-1 with TRBJ2-3, with D unresolved. Looked up from germline, CDR1 is SGHRS and CDR2 is YFSETQ. Deletions cut 0 bases from V and 4 bases from J, with 6 bases between. The CDR3 sequence is 13 residues long.

This rearrangement joins TRBV6-5 to TRBJ1-1; possibly TRBD1 for D (5 bases). The germline V gene encodes CDR1 MNHEY and CDR2 SVGAGI. The CDR3 extends over 14 amino acids. Trimming left V 0 bases short and J 8 bases short, with 13 bases between. CDR3 protein: CASSYSRLGVEAFF. For the CDR3, the DNA is TGTGCCAGCAGTTACTCGAGGTTAGGGGTAGAAGCTTTCTTT.

V is TRBV11-2 and J is TRBJ1-2; D not resolved. The CDR3 totals 12 residues. Germline V gene lookup returns CDR1 SGHAT and CDR2 FQNNGV. Trimming pared 6 bases from V and 3 bases from J, leaving 8 bases between. CDR3 in DNA: TGTGCCAGCAGTGAAGATTACTATGGCTACACCTTC. Translating gives CASSEDYYGYTF.

This clone showed up just once. The chain employs TRBV6-1 and TRBJ1-5; D ambiguous. Germline V gives CDR1 MNHNS, CDR2 SASEGT. This CDR3 has 15 amino acids. The V end lost 2 bases, the J end lost 1 base, and 9 bases lay between the germline ends. In nucleotides, the CDR3 is TGTGCCAGCAGTGAACGAGGCAGAAGCAATCAGCCCCAGCATTTT. Its translation is CASSERGRSNQPQHF.

The chain uses TRBV7-2 and TRBJ1-1, with D possibly being TRBD1 (6 bases). The CDR3 has 14 residues. Trimming removed 5 bases from V and 5 bases from J, with 15 bases in between. The germline gives CDR1 SGHTA, CDR2 FQGNSA. The CDR3 is CASSRGNRATEAFF. In DNA form, the CDR3 reads TGTGCCAGCAGCCGTGGGAACAGGGCTACTGAAGCTTTCTTT.

This chain uses TRBV7-3 with TRBJ2-2; 9 nucleotides match TRBD2. This CDR3 has 15 amino acids. Germline V gene data show CDR1 as SGHTA and CDR2 as FQGTGA. The trim removed 4 bases at V and 6 bases at J, leaving 6 bases unmatched. The CDR3 sequence: CASSSRVAGAGELFF. The CDR3 nucleotides are TGTGCCAGCAGCTCCCGGGTAGCGGGAGCCGGGGAGCTGTTTTTT.

The gene calls are TRBV13 and TRBJ2-7; D unresolved. The CDR3 consists of 11 residues. V was trimmed by 3 bases and J by 5 bases, leaving 5 bases between them. The germline V gene has CDR1 PRHDT and CDR2 FYEKMQ (reference sequence). DNA for the CDR3: TGTGCCAGCAGCTTGGGCGACGAGCAGTACTTC. It is translated as CASSLGDEQYF.

The chain couples TRBV4-2 to TRBJ2-4; either TRBD1 or TRBD2 may fit D (5 bases each). Germline V lookup: CDR1 LGHNA, CDR2 YNFKEQ. CDR3 length: 16 residues. Trimming shortened V by 0 bases and J by 7 bases, and 16 bases separated the two germline ends. The CDR3, as DNA: TGTGCCAGCAGCCAAGAGACGGGACGGCCAGGGAACATTCAGTACTTC. It yields the protein CASSQETGRPGNIQYF.

The chain joins TRBV5-4 to TRBJ2-5; no clear D gene. V lost 4 bases, J lost 1 base, and 8 bases lay in between. The CDR3 is made up of 13 amino acids. The germline V gene encodes CDR1 SGHNT and CDR2 YYREEE (reference sequence). CDR3 in amino acids: CASSPPFQETQYF. As DNA, the CDR3 is TGTGCCAGCAGCCCCCCCTTCCAAGAGACCCAGTACTTC.

In DNA, the CDR3 is TGTGCCAGCAGGATACCGACAGGAACTGGGGCCAACGTCCTGACTTTC. Its protein product is CASRIPTGTGANVLTF. The chain joins TRBV6-6 to TRBJ2-6; D perhaps matches TRBD1 (6 bases). V was trimmed by 6 bases and J by 2 bases, leaving 14 bases between them. Germline CDR1 is MNHNY and CDR2 is SVGAGI (reference sequence). This CDR3 is 16 amino acids long.

This chain connects TRBV5-5 to TRBJ2-5; no reliable D call. The CDR3 extends over 15 amino acids. Germline V gene data show CDR1 as SGHKS and CDR2 as YYEKEE (reference sequence). With 2 bases removed from V and 1 base from J, the gap between germline ends came to 12 bases. The CDR3 bases are TGTGCCAGCAGCTTCAGAATAGTCTCCCAAGAGACCCAGTACTTC. It specifies CASSFRIVSQETQYF.